The clone carrying this T cell receptor (beta chain) is labeled as medium-sized. Its cognate antigen is unknown. The V gene lost 2 bases and the J gene lost 7 bases, with 21 bases spanning the gap. The germline V gene has CDR1 SGHTA and CDR2 FQGNSA. This CDR3 has 17 amino acids. TCRdb's copy holds only in-frame clones and misses some; the assay was immunoSEQ multiplex PCR. This table holds more than 11,000 clones, around 82% found once. The sample originates from a study of OX40 agonist ivuxolimab in advanced cancers. About the research overall: Of mixed ages from about 23 to 85 and averaging about 56 years, the group was over 80% male.

Study-wide results and limits: Some of the lowest clonal expansion was seen in partial responders at 0.1-3.0 mg/kg. Several nonresponders also turned out to have low normalized T-cell clonal expansion.

Baseline, cycle 4 day 1, and cycle 7 day 1 were the blood sampling points. The origin of this receptor is an adult with an advanced solid tumor such as melanoma, head and neck, liver or kidney cancer. The sequences come from CD4+ or CD8+ T cells sorted from blood, collected in a trial of the OX40 agonist ivuxolimab. The V call is TRBV7-2, the J call TRBJ2-1; possible D gene TRBD1, 6 bases. The CDR3 is CASSLIPQGSTVNEQFF. In DNA, the CDR3 is TGTGCCAGCAGCTTAATACCACAGGGAAGTACGGTGAATGAGCAGTTCTTC.